A selection of T cell receptor beta chains follows, all from one sample in a study of T-cell memory formation after mild COVID-19. TCRdb re-analysed the 5' RACE reads in MiXCR, keeping a single row per CDR3 protein. The sample contains approximately 99,000 distinct CDR3 sequences, 18% of which appear only once. Material: PBMCs or a T cell subset sorted from them (not recorded which). The receptors shown here come from a man aged 18 to 29 who had mild COVID-19 (a few samples of this study predate the infection). Cell type and time point are not known. The conserved cysteine and the conserved F or W are not part of the CDR3 here. Fields, in order: J gene, D gene, V gene, CDR3 protein. D genes are given only for firm matches.

>TRBJ2-1|TRBD2|TRBV13
ASSPGTRAYNEQF
>TRBJ2-1|-|TRBV5-1
ASRDLTGTHTYNEQF
>TRBJ1-1|-|TRBV6-5
ASSYTGRTEAF
>TRBJ2-7|TRBD1|TRBV6-2/TRBV6-3
ASSRTGLSEQY
>TRBJ1-1|TRBD1|TRBV7-3
ASSVQGRGTEAF
>TRBJ2-7|TRBD1|TRBV19
AGRQGRYEQY
>TRBJ2-5|-|TRBV7-9
ASGRGRETQY
>TRBJ2-1|-|TRBV5-1
ASSLGTKYNEQF
>TRBJ2-5|TRBD2|TRBV11-2
ASSLDRGGGETQY
>TRBJ2-5|-|TRBV29-1
SVLVPRPDFSSPEETQY
>TRBJ1-6|-|TRBV28
ASILSSYNSPLH
>TRBJ2-1|TRBD2|TRBV7-2
ASSLELAGENEQF
>TRBJ1-5|-|TRBV12-3/TRBV12-4
ASRLGGQPQH
>TRBJ1-1|-|TRBV7-6
ASRKQGPRDTEAF
>TRBJ2-3|-|TRBV7-6
ASSLALSTDTQY
>TRBJ2-5|-|TRBV9
ASSVGGGHVETQY
>TRBJ1-4|-|TRBV5-1
ASRDDPTNEKLF
>TRBJ2-1|TRBD2|TRBV5-1
ASSAQWTGLVINEQF
>TRBJ1-1|-|TRBV28
ASSFSWNTEAF
>TRBJ2-2|-|TRBV6-4
ASSDRDTGELF
>TRBJ2-1|TRBD2|TRBV5-1
ASSLATGGTNEQF
>TRBJ1-6|-|TRBV27
ASTQRGGGKRSGGSPLH
>TRBJ2-1|TRBD2|TRBV20-1
SAWTSGGAFGEQF
>TRBJ2-2|-|TRBV6-2/TRBV6-3
ASSRRGAGELF